What follows is one T cell receptor (beta chain) and its context. This sample is part of a study of control samples from healthy donors and cancer patients. Clones were read by immunoSEQ multiplex PCR, and TCRdb kept only the in-frame ones, dropping some. Among about 140,000 clones listed, around nine tenths were seen once. The CDR3 is 15 residues long. The germline V and J ends were trimmed by 2 bases and 0 bases, with 10 bases remaining between them. Germline V gene sequence: CDR1 SNHLY, CDR2 FYNNEI. The sequence was collected from a man aged 18 to 29 in good health. This chain connects TRBV2 to TRBJ1-2; perhaps TRBD1 as D (5 bases). The sample consisted of blood. DNA for the CDR3: TGTGCCAGCAGTGAACAGGTGACAGCTAACTATGGCTACACCTTC. Protein product: CASSEQVTANYGYTF. Full variable domain (missing parts from reference TRBV2 and TRBJ1-2): EPEVTQTPSHQVTQMGQEVILRCVPISNHLYFYWYRQILGQKVEFLVSFYNNEISEKSEIFDDQFSVERPDGSNFTLKIRSTKLEDSAMYFCASSEQVTANYGYTFGSGTRLTVV.